Sequencing of this T cell receptor beta chain was carried out in a study of shared clonotypes between healthy human individuals. Concerning this clone itself: Antigen specificity is unknown.

The ends were cut back, 3 bases at V and 6 bases at J, with 15 bases in the middle. The V gene's germline CDR1 is LNHDA and CDR2 SQIVND (reference sequence). The CDR3 totals 14 residues. Replicate PCRs from sorted subsets contained roughly 200 ng DNA, which is some 29,000 T cell genomes. Sequencing used immunoSEQ multiplex PCR; TCRdb keeps in-frame clones, though not all of them. The data show roughly 2.5 million clones, with approximately 90% seen just once and under 0.15% held by the top ten. Study conclusions and caveats: Rarefaction revealed incomplete sorted-subset sequencing despite large depth.

Every one of the donors was a Caucasian adult that lived in Nashville, Tennessee. Sequencing used naive CD4+ T cells sorted from blood. Regarding subset: CD45RA+ positively selected. The source is a man aged 18 to 29 in good health. This chain links TRBV19 with TRBJ2-7, with D perhaps TRBD1 (6 bases). CDR3 amino acids: CASSIIGGTGEQYF. The CDR3 DNA follows: TGTGCCAGTAGTATTATAGGGGGAACGGGCGAGCAGTACTTC.